This T cell receptor (beta chain) came from a study of blood T cells in healthy people across ages. Note on this clonotype: Its antigen remains unidentified. Here the CDR3 omits its conserved ending phenylalanine or tryptophan, so a read error is the likely source.

This CDR3 contains 15 residues. The V end was cut by 2 bases, the J end by 4 bases, with 13 bases between. A second PCR, run for about 6 to 11 cycles, used a sample-barcoded 5' primer plus a J-beta primer mix. Using its own MiXCR run on the 5' RACE reads, TCRdb lists one record per CDR3 protein. The table includes 800,000 to 1,300,000 distinct CDR3 sequences, approximately 25% detected once. In terms of origin and age, donors were healthy Caucasian individuals from Russia aged about 6 to 90. General study points: Getting older went along with TCR beta diversity per million T cells dropping roughly linearly.

The sample was also linked to a second study, of T cells of mothers and their children. That study reports: Over five children and their three healthy Caucasian mothers were the donors. Persisting microchimeric T cell clones went undetected.

Sample: blood. This rearrangement joins TRBV12-3 or TRBV12-4 to TRBJ2-3; no firm D call. The clonotype originates from a girl aged 2 to 9 in good health. CDR3 sequence reads: CASSLSGVLADTQYS. In DNA form, the CDR3 reads TGTGCCAGCAGTTTATCTGGAGTGCTCGCAGATACGCAGTATTCC.